Below, 15 T cell receptor beta chains from the same sample are listed, as sequenced in a study of T-cell memory formation after mild COVID-19. Via MiXCR, TCRdb re-called the 5' RACE reads, giving one row per CDR3 protein. The data hold hundreds of thousands of distinct CDR3 sequences, with over 13% observed a single time. The sequencing input was PBMCs or a T cell subset sorted from them (not recorded which). These TCRs come from a man aged 18 to 30 who had mild COVID-19 (a few samples of this study predate the infection). Cell type and time point are not known.

This clonotype has a handful of counts. The chain recombines TRBV7-6 with TRBJ2-5; D is tentatively TRBD1 or TRBD2 (5 bases each). Trimming left V 4 bases short and J 4 bases short, with 13 bases between. CDR1 is SGHVS and CDR2 is FNYEAQ in the germline V gene. The CDR3 spans 14 residues. CDR3 protein: CASSSWGWTETQYF. The CDR3 nucleotides are TGTGCCAGCAGCTCCTGGGGGTGGACAGAGACCCAGTACTTC.

This clonotype was recorded a few times. The chain combines TRBV5-5 with TRBJ1-5; no clear D gene. The germline V and J ends were trimmed by 1 base and 1 base, with 9 bases remaining between them. Germline CDR1 is SGHKS and CDR2 is YYEKEE (reference sequence). The CDR3 sequence is 15 residues long. This CDR3 reads CASSLTVWSNQPQHF. In DNA, the CDR3 is TGTGCCAGCAGCTTGACAGTATGGAGCAATCAGCCCCAGCATTTT.

There are a few counts of this clonotype. V and J are TRBV7-9 and TRBJ2-5; 14 bases agree with TRBD2. CDR3 length equals 17 residues. V was clipped by 6 bases and J by 1 base; unmatched bases: 7. The germline gives CDR1 SEHNR, CDR2 FQNEAQ (reference sequence). Written as DNA, the CDR3 is TGTGCCAGCAGTCCGGGACTAGCGGGGGTTAGCCAAGAGACCCAGTACTTC. This gives the protein CASSPGLAGVSQETQYF.

This clonotype was counted a few times. The chain is built from TRBV5-6 and TRBJ2-1; TRBD2 matches at 8 bases. The CDR3 spans 12 residues. CDR1 is SGHDT, CDR2 YYEEEE, per germline. The V segment lost 4 bases and the J segment 13 bases; nucleotides outside the gene matches: 7. CDR3 region: CASSNTGGAQFF. DNA for the CDR3: TGTGCCAGCAGCAATACCGGGGGGGCCCAGTTCTTC.

The V and J genes are TRBV18 and TRBJ2-5, with TRBD1 matching 7 bases. The CDR3 covers 17 residues. Germline CDR1 is KGHSH and CDR2 is LQKENI. The J segment lost 4 bases and the V segment lost 0 bases, leaving 11 bases of the junction unmatched. The DNA for the CDR3 is TGTGCCAGCTCACCACCTGTCGGTAGGGACAGCCGAGAGACCCAGTACTTC. It yields the protein CASSPPVGRDSRETQYF.

This clonotype has just a few counts. The V gene is TRBV16, the J gene TRBJ2-7, with D unclear. The V gene lost 7 bases and the J gene lost 0 bases, with 7 bases spanning the gap. This CDR3 contains 12 residues. The germline V gene encodes CDR1 KGHSY and CDR2 FQNENV. CDR3 sequence (DNA): TGTGCCAGCACCCGTCGCTCCTACGAGCAGTACTTC. Residues: CASTRRSYEQYF.

This clonotype turned up a few times. This chain uses TRBV30 with TRBJ1-1, with D unresolved. The V and J ends lost 3 bases and 1 base respectively, with 3 bases between them. The CDR3 runs 11 residues. Germline V gene data show CDR1 as GTSNPN and CDR2 as SVGIG (reference sequence). CDR3 coding DNA: TGTGCCTGGAGGAAGAACACTGAAGCTTTCTTT. This codes for CAWRKNTEAFF.

A few counts support this clonotype. The chain couples TRBV5-1 to TRBJ1-2, with 8 bases fitting TRBD1. CDR1 is SGHRS and CDR2 is YFSETQ in the germline V gene. V shed 4 bases and J 3 bases; nucleotides not matched to a gene: 8. CDR3 length: 15 residues. The CDR3 spells CASSPAGTGYYGYTF. For the CDR3, the DNA is TGCGCCAGCAGCCCTGCCGGGACAGGTTACTATGGCTACACCTTC.

There are many counts of this clonotype. The chain recombines TRBV6-1 with TRBJ1-5; 9 bases match TRBD1. Germline loops: CDR1 MNHNS, CDR2 SASEGT. The CDR3 totals 22 residues. The ends lost 3 bases at V and 6 bases at J; junction bases unmatched: 27. The CDR3 sequence: CASSDGEIRDRVVWGDSQPQHF. The CDR3 DNA reads as TGTGCCAGCAGTGATGGAGAAATTCGGGACAGGGTTGTTTGGGGGGACTCTCAGCCCCAGCATTTT.

This clonotype turned up a few times. The V call is TRBV20-1, the J call TRBJ1-2; perhaps TRBD1 as D (6 bases). Germline V lookup: CDR1 DFQATT, CDR2 SNEGSKA (reference sequence). The CDR3 has 13 amino acids. The V end was cut by 6 bases, the J end by 4 bases, with 15 bases between. DNA of the CDR3: TGCAGTGCCAGGGGAGGGGCTACCTATGGCTACACCTTC. Amino acids: CSARGGATYGYTF.

This clonotype has a handful of counts. This chain uses TRBV2 with TRBJ2-5; TRBD2 is a possible D gene (5 bases). Between the trimmed V and J ends, which lost 3 bases and 5 bases, there was a span of 7 bases. The V gene's germline CDR1 is SNHLY and CDR2 FYNNEI. This CDR3 spans 12 amino acids. The chain's CDR3 is CASSEGAETQYF. DNA of the CDR3: TGTGCCAGCAGTGAGGGAGCGGAGACCCAGTACTTC.

The chain is built from TRBV5-1 and TRBJ1-2, with D perhaps TRBD1 (5 bases). The V end lost 4 bases, the J end lost 8 bases, and 18 bases lay between the germline ends. The germline CDR1 and CDR2 sequences are SGHRS and YFSETQ. This CDR3 has 14 amino acids. This chain's CDR3 is CASSGRAEGNGYTF. The CDR3 DNA follows: TGCGCCAGCAGCGGCAGGGCGGAGGGCAACGGCTACACCTTC.

This clonotype turned up a few times. V usage is TRBV28 and J usage is TRBJ1-6; no clear D. V was pared by 8 bases and J by 9 bases, with 14 bases between. Germline CDR1 is MDHEN and CDR2 is SYDVKM. The CDR3 sequence is 13 residues long. The CDR3 loop is CASGVTLRSPLHF. CDR3 nucleotide sequence: TGTGCCAGCGGAGTTACCCTACGTTCACCCCTCCACTTT.

In its sample, this clonotype was seen a few times. This chain uses TRBV27 with TRBJ1-1, with D tentatively TRBD1 (5 bases). CDR3 length: 15 residues. V was pared by 9 bases and J by 4 bases, with 21 bases between. Looked up from germline, CDR1 is MNHEY and CDR2 is SMNVEV (reference sequence). The CDR3 reads CASSYGGRSFTEAFF. In DNA form, the CDR3 reads TGTGCCAGTAGCTACGGGGGGAGGTCCTTCACTGAAGCTTTCTTT.

V and J are TRBV5-5 and TRBJ2-7; D might be TRBD1 (5 bases). Per germline, CDR1 SGHKS and CDR2 YYEKEE (reference sequence). V lost 0 bases and J 2 bases, leaving 9 bases between the germline ends. CDR3 size: 14 residues. CDR3 coding DNA: TGTGCCAGCAGCTTGGGACAGAGGACCTACGAGCAGTACTTC. Its translation: CASSLGQRTYEQYF.